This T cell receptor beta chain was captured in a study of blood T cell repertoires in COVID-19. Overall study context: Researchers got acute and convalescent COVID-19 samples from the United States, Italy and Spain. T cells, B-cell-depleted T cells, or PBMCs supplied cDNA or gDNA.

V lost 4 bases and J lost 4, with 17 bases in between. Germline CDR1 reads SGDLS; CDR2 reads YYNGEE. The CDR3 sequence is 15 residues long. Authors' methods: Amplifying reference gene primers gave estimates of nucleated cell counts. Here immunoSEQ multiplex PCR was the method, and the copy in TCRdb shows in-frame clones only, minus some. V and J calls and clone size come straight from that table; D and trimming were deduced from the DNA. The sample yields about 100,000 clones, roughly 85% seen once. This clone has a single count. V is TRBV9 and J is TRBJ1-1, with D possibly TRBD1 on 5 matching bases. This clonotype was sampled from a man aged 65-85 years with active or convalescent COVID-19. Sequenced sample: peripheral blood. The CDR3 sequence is CASSPSPSGGTEAFF. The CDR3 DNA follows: TGTGCCAGCAGCCCGTCCCCATCCGGGGGCACTGAAGCTTTCTTT.